Here is one TCR beta chain with its context. The table lists this clonotype with many counts. Its antigen specificity is not known. The sample holds no much larger clone one base away, and base qualities are not on file. The receptor library was made with 5' RACE. Sequencing was carried out with an Illumina HiSeq 2500. The second PCR ran for roughly 6 to 11 cycles and used a J-beta primer mix along with a sample-barcoded 5' primer. A template-switch 5' adaptor carrying 12 random nucleotides introduced a unique molecular identifier onto each TCR beta cDNA molecule. Each sample yielded at least 3 million CDR3-containing paired-end reads. The Mint cDNA synthesis kit, primed by a TRBC-specific oligonucleotide, was used to synthesize first-strand cDNA from all RNA. Following uracil-DNA glycosylase treatment, a first 18-cycle PCR with universal primers M1SS and BC2_uni_R was performed on all cDNA. In the authors' own workflow: Each sample was normalized by randomly selecting 1 million high-quality reads, each carrying a distinct molecular identifier. Reads sharing molecular identifiers were discarded rather than binned into consensus sequences. MiTCR, with a Q25 quality threshold and the strictest error-elimination algorithm, was used for CDR3 identification, clonotype clustering and error correction. A nonparametric unseen species model with Euler transformation was used to estimate lower-bound total TCR beta diversity. The raw public reads went through TCRdb reprocessing: fastp at Q25, MiXCR clone calling, in-frame beta chains kept. Every entry covers one CDR3 protein and lists the most common genes and DNA from its rows. It is TCRdb's table, rather than the study itself, that gives the V and J calls and clone size. The sample includes fewer than 800,000 distinct CDR3 sequences, with approximately 30% observed a single time. The ten largest clones take up over 15% of the sample.

From its cysteine to its phenylalanine, the CDR3 spans 16 amino acids. The sequence is cut down to CDR3 DNA, 48 bases in frame from base 1. V and J lose 6 bases and 0 bases, and a span of 15 bases separates them. CDR1 and CDR2, looked up from the germline V gene (reference sequence), are LNHDA and SQIVND. The entry originates in a study of blood T cells in healthy people across ages (dated by TCRdb to 2015 to 2017). Regarding the research as a whole: Template switching captured roughly one uniquely barcoded TCR beta cDNA molecule per two T cells in model experiments. The donors were split into four age groups: young (average about 16 years), middle-aged (39), aged (roughly 68) and long-lived (about 82). The study analyzed two additional independent replicas of 1 million unique cDNA reads from the same blood draw for two donors, one aged 18 to 29 and one aged 80 or older. Donors of different ages were randomly distributed across sequencing lanes to avoid experimental bias. Age-related changes in TCR beta repertoire diversity were measured in the study by deep sequencing normalized with unique cDNA molecular identifiers.

General findings and caveats noted by the study authors: Donor CMV infection status was unknown, potentially confounding age-related changes in expanded clonotypes. There was a strong correlation between observed TCR beta diversity and the percentage of naive T cells measured by flow cytometry. Total diversity estimates from one million sequenced T cells were considered lower bounds and underestimates. Because profiling used bulk unsorted PBMCs, naive and antigen-experienced compartments could not be compared conclusively. Compared with the aged group, the long-lived group had more naive CD4+ T cells, fewer expanded clones and increased TCR diversity, suggesting age selection. Observed TCR beta diversity per million T cells fell roughly linearly with age, and a significant reduction was already apparent by age roughly 40.

Donors were 39 systemically healthy Caucasian individuals from Russia aged about 6 to 100 years. Roughly 9 milliliters of peripheral blood were drawn from each donor into EDTA-treated Vacutainer tubes. Ficoll-Paque density-gradient centrifugation was used to isolate PBMCs, with at least 6 million obtained per sample. Trizol reagent was used to extract total RNA from PBMCs, with at least 5.5 micrograms per sample. Naive CD45RAhigh/CD27high T cell percentages were measured by flow cytometry on a PBMC aliquot from every donor. This TCR was sampled from a woman of 80 years or more in good health. Donor details come from another sample of the same person, matched by shared clones. The sequencing sample was made of blood. The receptor chain draws on TRBV19 and TRBJ1-5; the D segment could be TRBD1, given 5 matching bases. The CDR3 loop reads CASSLTGVNSNQPQHF. At the DNA level, the sequence is TGTGCCAGTAGCCTTACAGGTGTCAATAGCAATCAGCCCCAGCATTTT. Supplemented by the reference TRBV19 and TRBJ1-5 proteins around the CDR3, the complete variable domain is DGGITQSPKYLFRKEGQNVTLSCEQNLNHDAMYWYRQDPGQGLRLIYYSQIVNDFQKGDIAEGYSVSREKKESFPLTVTSAQKNPTAFYLCASSLTGVNSNQPQHFGDGTRLSIL.